These 25 T cell receptor beta chains originate from one sample sequenced in a study of tumor and adjacent non-tumor tissue in lung cancer (dated 2018 in TCRdb). RNA was isolated from bulk unsorted tissue, and RNA quality was assessed with a NanoDrop ND-1000 and an Agilent 2100. Normal lung samples were distant non-tumor tissue taken more than 3 cm from the tumor edge. Libraries were made using multiplex PCR. TCRdb shows the sequencer as Illumina HiSeq 2500. TCRbeta libraries were built by three rounds of nested PCR using primers (Table S4), following protocols modified from ARM-PCR. TCRdb trimmed public reads at Q25 via fastp, called clones via MiXCR and kept in-frame beta chains. When rows share a CDR3 protein, they turn into one entry using the most common DNA and genes. The sample table shows 75,000 to 80,000 distinct CDR3 sequences, and approximately 82% are seen once. Approximately 40% of the sample comes from the top ten.

Sequencing was done on a sample of distant non-tumor lung tissue. Receptor source: a man aged 65 to 79 with non-small cell lung cancer.

Comments on this clonotype: A junction end diverges from the germline sequence, so it may reflect a read error. CDR3 sequence reads: CAISMVGPETQYF. CDR3 bases: TGTGCCATCAGCATGGTCGGTCCGGAGACCCAGTATTTC. The V gene is TRBV5-5, the J gene TRBJ2-5, with unresolved D. Germline-derived CDR1 and CDR2 are SGHKS and YYEKEE (reference sequence). This CDR3 spans 13 amino acids.

As to this clonotype: This may stem from a read error, because a much larger clone lies one nucleotide away. J is TRBJ2-3 and V is TRBV30; tentatively, D is TRBD2 (6 bases). CDR3 length: 11 amino acids. V was pared by 2 bases and J by 14 bases, with 14 bases between. Germline CDR1 and CDR2: GTSNPN and SVGIG (reference sequence). As DNA, the CDR3 is TGTGCCTGGAGTATGGGGACTTGGCCGTATTTT. It translates to CAWSMGTWPYF.

In regard to this clonotype: One end of the junction varies from germline; a read error may be responsible. The V gene is TRBV6-6, the J gene TRBJ1-2, with 8 positions matching TRBD1. Germline V CDR1 and CDR2: MNHNY, SVGAGI (reference sequence). The CDR3 has 15 residues. The CDR3 nucleotides are TGTGCCAGCAGCCGCCGGGCAGGGACAGGTGGTGGCTACAAATTC. It specifies CASSRRAGTGGGYKF.

Of note for this clonotype: The junction does not match germline at one end; this may be a read error. The chain carries TRBV6-1 and TRBJ2-1; 7 bases are a match to TRBD1. This CDR3 is built from 14 residues. The germline CDR1 and CDR2 sequences are MNHNS and SASEGT. Here the CDR3 reads CASSGTAELDEQFF. In nucleotides, the CDR3 is TGTGCCAGTAGTGGGACAGCGGAATTGGATGAACAGTTCTTC.

A remark on this clonotype: One end of the junction varies from germline; a read error may be responsible. This sequence joins TRBV28 and TRBJ2-7; D may match TRBD1 or TRBD2 (6 bases each). CDR1 and CDR2 (germline): MDHEN, SYDVKM. The CDR3 is 16 residues long. The CDR3 bases are TGTTCCAGCAGTTTACGTCTACAGGGAGGCTCCTACGAGCAGTACTTC. Its translation: CSSSLRLQGGSYEQYF.

A few counts support this clonotype. A much larger clonotype is one base distant, so this may be a read error. This chain joins TRBV6-2 or TRBV6-3 and TRBJ2-3; possible D gene TRBD2, 5 bases. This CDR3 comprises 12 residues. Trimming took 10 bases from V and 6 from J, leaving 14 bases between them. Looked up from germline, CDR1 is MNHEY and CDR2 is SVGEGT. The CDR3 loop reads CANSSSGDTQYF. CDR3 DNA sequence: TGTGCCAACAGCAGTTCGGGGGATACGCAGTATTTT.

As to this clonotype: This may arise from a read error, as a much more abundant clone is one base away. The chain couples TRBV7-9 to TRBJ2-1; weak D call: TRBD1 (6 bases). This CDR3 has 14 residues. Germline V gene lookup returns CDR1 SEHNR and CDR2 FQNEAQ (reference sequence). The CDR3 is CSSSLGGSYNEQFF. In DNA form, the CDR3 reads TGTTCCAGCAGCTTAGGGGGCTCCTACAATGAGCAGTTCTTC.

Details on this clonotype: A read error may account for a junction end that differs from germline. The chain carries TRBV11-2 and TRBJ1-1; D gene unclear. This CDR3 has 15 residues. Germline V gene data show CDR1 as SGHAT and CDR2 as FQNNGV. CDR3 coding DNA: TGTGCCAGCAGCTTCGCCAATTCAAGTGACACTGAAGCATTCTTT. It encodes CASSFANSSDTEAFF.

The V and J genes are TRBV29-1 and TRBJ2-1, with 13 bases aligning to TRBD2. The germline CDR1 and CDR2 sequences are SQVTM and ANQGSEA. The CDR3 length is 13 residues. DNA for the CDR3: TGCAGGGTTAGGACTAGCGGGAGAGGTGAGCAGTTCTTC. Its protein is CRVRTSGRGEQFF.

This rearrangement joins TRBV14 to TRBJ2-1, with TRBD1 identical over 8 bases. The CDR3 consists of 15 residues. V trimming: 3 bases; J trimming: 10 bases; junction bases outside the gene matches: 11. Germline assignment: CDR1 SGHDN and CDR2 FVKESK. CDR3: CASSHDRGLFDEQFF. CDR3 in DNA: TGTGCCAGCAGCCACGACAGGGGACTTTTTGACGAGCAGTTCTTC.

This chain connects TRBV11-2 to TRBJ2-3; TRBD1 matches at 7 bases. The CDR3 runs to 14 residues. Germline V gene data show CDR1 as SGHAT and CDR2 as FQNNGV. V gave up 7 bases and J gave up 15 bases; unmatched junction bases: 19. CDR3 region: CASNSQGFSDTRYF. Here the CDR3 DNA reads TGTGCCAGCAACTCACAGGGGTTCTCAGATACGCGATATTTT.

Worth noting for this clonotype: Germline and junction disagree at one end, which may indicate a read error. J is TRBJ2-7 and V is TRBV4-3; D ambiguous. This CDR3 has 15 amino acids. Germline lookup yields CDR1 LGHNA and CDR2 YSLEER. For the CDR3, the DNA is TGCGCCAGCAGCCATACCACCAAGGGATTCCACGAGCACTACTTC. Residues: CASSHTTKGFHEHYF.

The V and J genes are TRBV5-1 and TRBJ2-5; D is unclear. V gave up 7 bases and J gave up 3 bases, with 16 bases separating them. The CDR3 contains 14 residues. Germline V CDR1 and CDR2: SGHRS, YFSETQ. The CDR3 nucleotides are TGCGCCAGCCGCCTCAATATGATGGAAGAGACCCAGTACTTC. It encodes CASRLNMMEETQYF.

This clonotype was recorded once. Its ends do not fully match the called genes, so a read error is possible. V and J are TRBV4-3 and TRBJ2-6; 7 bases fit TRBD1. The germline V gene encodes CDR1 LGHNA and CDR2 YSLEER. This CDR3 comprises 16 residues. The CDR3 loop reads CASSPLQGSGANVVTF. CDR3 DNA sequence: TGCGCCAGCAGCCCCTTACAGGGGTCTGGGGCCAACGTCGTGACTTTC.

The J gene is TRBJ2-5, the V gene TRBV2; no definite D call. Between the trimmed V and J ends, which lost 10 bases and 1 base, there was a span of 10 bases. CDR1 SNHLY and CDR2 FYNNEI come from the germline V gene. There are 12 residues in the CDR3. The CDR3 DNA is TGTGCCAACACAAACATCCAAGAGACCCAGTACTTC. This sequence encodes CANTNIQETQYF.

With respect to this clonotype: The junction shows a germline mismatch at one end, possibly a read error. The chain links TRBV11-2 to TRBJ2-7; D is possibly TRBD1 (7 bases). CDR3 length equals 15 residues. Germline loops: CDR1 SGHAT, CDR2 FQNNGV. CDR3 nucleotide sequence: TGTGCCAGCAACTTAGATGGAGGGGGCAGGTACCAGCAGTACTTC. Translating gives CASNLDGGGRYQQYF.

In the case of this clonotype: This sequence may be a read error, since a much larger clone differs from it by one base. V usage is TRBV12-3 or TRBV12-4 and J usage is TRBJ2-7, with 8 bases matching TRBD1. This CDR3 spans 15 amino acids. Here the CDR3 DNA reads TGTGCCAGCAATTTACATGGCCGACAGGGGTACGAGCAGTACTTC. It yields the protein CASNLHGRQGYEQYF.

A word on this clonotype: At one end the junction does not follow the germline gene, possibly because of a read error. The CDR3 DNA reads TGTGCCATCAGCGGACTAACGGGAGTGGTGGAGACCAAGTACTTC. This sequence encodes CAISGLTGVVETKYF. The genes are TRBV12-3 or TRBV12-4 and TRBJ2-5; the D gene is possibly TRBD2 (6 bases). The CDR3 is 15 residues long.

About this clonotype itself: The germline gene is not matched at one end of the junction; a read error may be the cause. CDR3 loop: CASGYLSGGRSEQFF. Written as DNA, the CDR3 is TGTGCCAGCGGTTACTTGTCCGGGGGTCGGAGTGAGCAGTTCTTC. V gene TRBV6-2 or TRBV6-3 combines with J gene TRBJ2-1, with D perhaps TRBD2 (6 bases). The CDR3 runs to 15 residues. Germline V gene lookup returns CDR1 MNHEY and CDR2 SVGEGT.

The V and J genes are TRBV2 and TRBJ2-5; D call uncertain. Germline-derived CDR1 and CDR2 are SNHLY and FYNNEI. V lost 3 bases and J lost 7, with 15 bases in between. The CDR3 loop spans 14 amino acids. The CDR3 loop is CASSDLVGEATQYF. The CDR3 DNA is TGTGCCAGCAGTGATTTGGTTGGGGAAGCGACCCAGTACTTC.

Concerning this clonotype itself: Compared with germline, one end of the junction differs, possibly owing to a read error. The V gene is TRBV28, the J gene TRBJ1-5; tentative D call: TRBD2 (5 bases). Matching the DNA end better, TRBJ2-3 makes the J call doubtful. The CDR3 is made up of 18 amino acids. CDR1 is MDHEN, CDR2 SYDVKM, per germline. The CDR3 DNA follows: TGCGCCAGCAGTTTCCCAATGGAGGTCTTCATTGGCAATCAGCCCCAGTATTTT. Translation gives CASSFPMEVFIGNQPQYF.

The table lists this clonotype with a few counts. The V call is TRBV20-1, the J call TRBJ2-1, with D hard to call. CDR1 is DFQATT and CDR2 is SNEGSKA in the germline V gene (reference sequence). The V and J ends lost 3 bases and 7 bases respectively, with 10 bases between them. The CDR3 loop spans 12 amino acids. The CDR3, as DNA: TGCAGTGCTAGTATTACCCTTAATGAGCAGTTCTTC. Its protein is CSASITLNEQFF.

To note about this clonotype: Sequence at one end of the junction differs from germline and may be a read error. The chain recombines TRBV12-3 or TRBV12-4 with TRBJ2-5; D gene ambiguous. The CDR3 runs to 13 residues. CDR3 amino acids: CASSQDRVETRYF. The DNA of the CDR3 is TGTGCCAGCAGCCAGGATAGGGTGGAGACCCGGTACTTC.

Comments on this clonotype: The junction differs from germline at one of its ends, possibly a read error. The gene calls are TRBV20-1 and TRBJ2-7; 12 bases are a match to TRBD2. The CDR3 runs to 15 residues. Per germline, CDR1 DFQATT and CDR2 SNEGSKA (reference sequence). DNA of the CDR3: TGTAGTATTAGAGGAGGACTAGCGGGGACCTACGAGCAGTACTTC. Encoded protein: CSIRGGLAGTYEQYF.

Notes on this clonotype: A much larger clone sits a single nucleotide away, making a read error possible. The chain couples TRBV30 to TRBJ1-6, with D unclear. The CDR3 spans 13 residues. From germline, CDR1 is GTSNPN and CDR2 SVGIG (reference sequence). V was trimmed by 5 bases and J by 7 bases, leaving 12 bases between them. The chain's CDR3 is CAWQENRNSPLHF. For the CDR3, the DNA is TGTGCCTGGCAAGAGAATAGGAATTCACCCCTCCACTTT.